A single sample gave rise to the 20 T cell receptor beta chains below, sequenced in a study of T-cell memory formation after mild COVID-19. Each CDR3 protein gets one entry after TCRdb re-called the 5' RACE reads with MiXCR. The sample has some 450,000 distinct CDR3 sequences, more than 15% seen once. Sequencing was done on a sample of PBMCs or a T cell subset sorted from them (not recorded which). Every receptor here comes from a man aged 18 to 29 who had mild COVID-19 (a few samples of this study predate the infection). Cell type and time point are not known.

This clonotype was observed a few times. The rearrangement joins TRBV11-2 to TRBJ2-1; D may be TRBD2 (6 bases). The V gene's germline CDR1 is SGHAT and CDR2 FQNNGV. CDR3 length: 14 amino acids. V lost 7 bases to trimming and J lost 0 bases, with 10 bases between them. CDR3 nucleotide sequence: TGTGCCAGCACGGGACTTCTCTCCTACAATGAGCAGTTCTTC. Protein sequence: CASTGLLSYNEQFF.

This rearrangement joins TRBV23-1 to TRBJ2-1, with 7 nucleotides matching TRBD1. TRBV23-1 is labeled an ORF, and its function is uncertain. The CDR3 loop spans 12 amino acids. The V gene end was trimmed by 7 bases and the J gene end by 10 bases; junction bases not matched to a gene: 7. The CDR3 DNA is TGCGCCAGCACCGGACAGGCGGGCGAGCAGTTCTTC. Its protein is CASTGQAGEQFF.

V is TRBV2 and J is TRBJ1-5, with no clear D. The germline V gene has CDR1 SNHLY and CDR2 FYNNEI. With 4 bases removed from V and 6 bases from J, the gap between germline ends came to 13 bases. The CDR3 covers 14 residues. This CDR3 is CASSGEVGSQPQHF. For the CDR3, the DNA is TGTGCCAGCAGTGGCGAAGTAGGCAGTCAGCCCCAGCATTTT.

Ten or more counts support this clonotype. The rearrangement links TRBV7-9 to TRBJ1-2, with D tentatively TRBD1 (6 bases). V was cut by 5 bases and J by 7 bases, with 20 bases left in between. Germline V gene data show CDR1 as SEHNR and CDR2 as FQNEAQ (reference sequence). CDR3 length: 15 residues. The DNA for the CDR3 is TGTGCCAGCAGCAAACAAGGGACACATCGTTTTGGCTACACCTTC. Translation: CASSKQGTHRFGYTF.

J is TRBJ2-5 and V is TRBV15; D is uncertain. V shed 0 bases and J shed 2 bases, with 7 bases lying between them. The CDR3 totals 14 residues. Germline lookup yields CDR1 LNHNV and CDR2 YYDKDF (reference sequence). CDR3 region: CATSRDPVQETQYF. CDR3 in DNA: TGTGCCACCAGCAGAGATCCCGTGCAAGAGACCCAGTACTTC.

This chain joins TRBV20-1 and TRBJ2-1; 7 nucleotides line up with TRBD2. Trimming removed 6 bases from V and 4 bases from J; junction bases left unmatched: 9. Germline-derived CDR1 and CDR2 are DFQATT and SNEGSKA (reference sequence). The CDR3 totals 14 residues. In nucleotides, the CDR3 is TGCAGTGCCTGTCCTAGCGGCGTATACAATGAGCAGTTCTTC. As protein: CSACPSGVYNEQFF.

The rearrangement uses TRBV23-1 and TRBJ2-7; D uncertain. TRBV23-1 is filed as an ORF, its function uncertain. The CDR3 has 16 amino acids. V was cut by 4 bases and J by 0 bases, with 16 bases left in between. In DNA form, the CDR3 reads TGCGCCAGCAGTCGACCCGACGGGTCGCCCTCCTACGAGCAGTACGTC. Encoded protein: CASSRPDGSPSYEQYV.

This clonotype turned up a few times. The chain is built from TRBV4-1 and TRBJ2-7, with 12 bases aligning to TRBD1. From germline, CDR1 is MGHRA and CDR2 YSYEKL. J gave up 6 bases and V 3 bases, and 3 bases lay outside the gene matches. The CDR3 is 14 amino acids. In DNA, the CDR3 is TGCGCCAGCAGCCAGGGACAGGGGGCCTCCGAGCAGTACTTC. Its protein is CASSQGQGASEQYF.

The chain combines TRBV7-2 with TRBJ2-5, with 8 bases identical to TRBD1. Unmatched junction bases numbered 7, after V lost 5 bases and J lost 5 bases. The CDR3 runs to 14 residues. Germline CDR1 and CDR2: SGHTA and FQGNSA. The CDR3 nucleotides read TGTGCCAGCAGCCAAAGGACAGGGTTGGAGACCCAGTACTTC. It yields the protein CASSQRTGLETQYF.

The table lists this clonotype with a few counts. The chain carries TRBV20-1 and TRBJ1-1; D is possibly TRBD1 (6 bases). Germline CDR1 is DFQATT and CDR2 is SNEGSKA (reference sequence). V was shortened by 3 bases and J by 0 bases, with 8 bases between the two germline ends. The CDR3 has 13 residues. The DNA of the CDR3 is TGCAGTGCTAGTGGGGGCTTGAACACTGAAGCTTTCTTT. It translates to CSASGGLNTEAFF.

Here the CDR3 DNA reads TGCGCCAGCAGCCAAGATTGGTGGGGTATTGACTCTGGGGCCAACGTCCTGACTTTC. Its translation is CASSQDWWGIDSGANVLTF. V and J are TRBV4-3 and TRBJ2-6; D remains ambiguous. The ends were cut back, 0 bases at V and 0 bases at J, with 15 bases in the middle. The germline V gene encodes CDR1 LGHNA and CDR2 YSLEER. This CDR3 contains 19 residues.

The CDR3 nucleotides read TGTGCCAGCCTGCCCGGATCCACTGAAGCTTTCTTT. This sequence encodes CASLPGSTEAFF. The chain couples TRBV2 to TRBJ1-1; D uncertain. Germline CDR1 is SNHLY and CDR2 is FYNNEI. The CDR3 consists of 12 residues. The V end was cut by 8 bases, the J end by 4 bases, with 11 bases between.

The chain is built from TRBV20-1 and TRBJ2-3, with 10 bases fitting TRBD2. Trimming took 4 bases from V and 6 from J; bases not matched to a gene: 10. The CDR3 extends over 15 amino acids. CDR1 and CDR2 from the germline V gene are DFQATT and SNEGSKA (reference sequence). This CDR3 is CSATILAGGHDTQYF. Here the CDR3 DNA reads TGCAGTGCTACAATATTAGCGGGGGGTCATGATACGCAGTATTTT.

J is TRBJ2-2 and V is TRBV4-1; D remains ambiguous. This CDR3 is built from 14 residues. Germline CDR1 reads MGHRA; CDR2 reads YSYEKL. V lost 6 bases and J 8 bases, leaving 16 bases between the germline ends. CDR3 DNA sequence: TGCGCCAGCAGGCTAATTTTGTCGCGGGGGGAGCTGTTTTTT. Translated, it gives CASRLILSRGELFF.

This clonotype was observed a few times. The rearrangement joins TRBV5-1 to TRBJ1-4; 7 nucleotides agree with TRBD1. Germline CDR1 SGHRS, CDR2 YFSETQ. The CDR3 runs to 17 residues. The trim removed 0 bases at V and 0 bases at J, leaving 5 bases unmatched. CDR3 residues: CASSLGWDSTTNEKLFF. The CDR3 nucleotides are TGCGCCAGCAGCTTGGGTTGGGACAGTACAACTAATGAAAAACTGTTTTTT.

This clonotype has a handful of counts. V gene TRBV5-4 combines with J gene TRBJ2-1, with D perhaps matching TRBD1 (7 bases). Per germline, CDR1 SGHNT and CDR2 YYREEE (reference sequence). This CDR3 region has 12 residues. V lost 4 bases and J 10 bases, leaving 12 bases between the germline ends. Here the CDR3 reads CASSLEGQEQFF. In DNA, the CDR3 is TGTGCCAGCAGCCTGGAGGGACAGGAGCAGTTCTTC.

The V call is TRBV28, the J call TRBJ1-5; 12 nucleotides match TRBD1. Per the germline V gene, CDR1 is MDHEN and CDR2 is SYDVKM. The CDR3 is made up of 18 amino acids. V shed 6 bases and J 2 bases; nucleotides not matched to a gene: 11. The CDR3 here is CASSRTGTGGRGNQPQHF. The CDR3 DNA is TGTGCCAGCAGCCGGACCGGGACAGGGGGCCGGGGCAATCAGCCCCAGCATTTT.

The chain has TRBV4-3 and TRBJ2-2, with TRBD2 matching 8 bases. There are 16 residues in the CDR3. V gave up 2 bases and J gave up 0 bases; unmatched junction bases: 2. Germline-derived CDR1 and CDR2 are LGHNA and YSLEER. CDR3 protein: CASSQRGGANTGELFF. CDR3 in DNA: TGCGCCAGCAGCCAACGGGGGGGCGCGAACACCGGGGAGCTGTTTTTT.

The chain employs TRBV7-9 and TRBJ2-3; D may correspond to TRBD1 or TRBD2 (5 bases each). The germline V gene has CDR1 SEHNR and CDR2 FQNEAQ (reference sequence). V lost 5 bases and J 2 bases, leaving 14 bases between the germline ends. The CDR3 spans 15 residues. The CDR3 region has the DNA TGTGCCAGCAGCCCTCCGGGACCACACACAGATACGCAGTATTTT. Translated: CASSPPGPHTDTQYF.

This clonotype turned up a few times. This sequence joins TRBV6-5 and TRBJ1-2; 7 bases are shared with TRBD1. CDR3 size: 15 residues. V dropped 0 bases and J dropped 8; count of bases not matched to a gene: 9. Germline V gives CDR1 MNHEY, CDR2 SVGAGI. The CDR3 region has the DNA TGTGCCAGCAGTTACTCGGCGTCAGGGGGACGGGGCTACACCTTC. It codes for CASSYSASGGRGYTF.